The 18 T cell receptor beta chains listed next were all sequenced from one sample in a study of cytomegalovirus exposure and HLA in healthy donors. PCR employed 60 Vbeta and 13 Jbeta primers. Assay used: immunoSEQ multiplex PCR; TCRdb lists only in-frame clones, some missing. The sample lists around 200,000 clones, 65% to 90% occurring once. The sequenced material came from PBMCs. Receptor source: a girl aged 10-17 years in good health and CMV-seronegative.

The chain has TRBV27 and TRBJ2-7; a possible D gene is TRBD1 (6 bases). This CDR3 comprises 15 residues. The germline V gene has CDR1 MNHEY and CDR2 SMNVEV (reference sequence). With 4 bases removed from V and 4 bases from J, the gap between germline ends came to 17 bases. CDR3 nucleotide sequence: TGTGCCAGCAGTTACAGGGCCAGGCTGAAGTACGAGCAGTACTTC. Its translation is CASSYRARLKYEQYF.

This clone occurred once. V usage is TRBV19 and J usage is TRBJ2-7, with 7 bases matching TRBD1. Germline V gene lookup returns CDR1 LNHDA and CDR2 SQIVND (reference sequence). Losses at the gene ends were 1 base for V and 1 base for J; bases not matched to a gene: 1. There are 14 residues in the CDR3. Here the CDR3 reads CASSIGGQSYEQYF. The CDR3 DNA reads as TGTGCCAGTAGTATAGGGGGACAGTCCTACGAGCAGTACTTC.

The chain combines TRBV7-2 with TRBJ2-7, with D perhaps TRBD1 (5 bases). V was trimmed by 1 base and J by 2 bases, leaving 12 bases between them. Looked up from germline, CDR1 is SGHTA and CDR2 is FQGNSA. The CDR3 extends over 15 amino acids. CDR3 region: CASSLDPDRAYEQYF. CDR3 coding DNA: TGTGCCAGCAGCTTAGACCCTGACAGAGCCTACGAGCAGTACTTC.

The chain is built from TRBV28 and TRBJ1-2, with TRBD1 matching 12 bases. The CDR3 covers 14 residues. J was trimmed by 8 bases and V by 5 bases; bases with no gene match: 6. Germline loops: CDR1 MDHEN, CDR2 SYDVKM. The CDR3 sequence: CASSPHGTGGGYTF. CDR3 nucleotide sequence: TGTGCCAGCAGTCCACACGGGACAGGGGGCGGCTACACCTTC.

This chain joins TRBV6-6 and TRBJ2-5; a possible D gene is TRBD1 (5 bases). The ends were cut back, 2 bases at V and 5 bases at J, with 15 bases in the middle. This CDR3 has 15 amino acids. The germline V gene has CDR1 MNHNY and CDR2 SVGAGI (reference sequence). This CDR3 is CASSYVVGVGETQYF. The CDR3 coding sequence is TGTGCCAGCAGTTACGTCGTAGGGGTTGGGGAGACCCAGTACTTC.

This chain links TRBV5-1 with TRBJ1-2; a weak D match, TRBD1 (5 bases). V was cut by 4 bases and J by 2 bases, with 12 bases left in between. The CDR3 length is 14 residues. CDR1 is SGHRS and CDR2 is YFSETQ in the germline V gene. In nucleotides, the CDR3 is TGCGCCAGCAGCACCGCGGGGCCAAACTATGGCTACACCTTC. This gives the protein CASSTAGPNYGYTF. The whole variable domain, remainder taken from reference TRBV5-1 and TRBJ1-2, is KAGVTQTPRYLIKTRGQQVTLSCSPISGHRSVSWYQQTPGQGLQFLFEYFSETQRNKGNFPGRFSGRQFSNSRSEMNVSTLELGDSALYLCASSTAGPNYGYTFGSGTRLTVV.

This rearrangement joins TRBV19 to TRBJ2-7, with a possible D match to TRBD1 (6 bases). Germline CDR1 reads LNHDA; CDR2 reads SQIVND (reference sequence). V lost 2 bases and J 3 bases, leaving 20 bases between the germline ends. This CDR3 has 17 residues. CDR3 loop: CASSISGATRSFYEQYF. In DNA, the CDR3 is TGTGCCAGTAGTATATCAGGGGCGACGCGGAGTTTCTACGAGCAGTACTTC.

This chain connects TRBV6-1 to TRBJ1-5; 7 bases are shared with TRBD1. Per germline, CDR1 MNHNS and CDR2 SASEGT. The V segment lost 7 bases and the J segment 6 bases; nucleotides outside the gene matches: 12. This CDR3 has 15 residues. The CDR3 bases are TGTGCCAGCACCAAGACAGGGCTGGGGAGTCAGCCCCAGCATTTT. Translating gives CASTKTGLGSQPQHF.

The chain links TRBV15 to TRBJ2-7; D is undetermined. V was clipped by 0 bases and J by 2 bases, with 5 bases between them. This CDR3 is 13 amino acids long. CDR1 and CDR2 (germline): LNHNV, YYDKDF (reference sequence). The CDR3: CATSRDGPYEQYF. The DNA for the CDR3 is TGTGCCACCAGCAGAGATGGCCCCTACGAGCAGTACTTC.

This clone was seen only once. The chain joins TRBV5-1 to TRBJ2-3; 8 bases align to TRBD2. V trimming: 5 bases; J trimming: 1 base; junction bases outside the gene matches: 0. Germline V gives CDR1 SGHRS, CDR2 YFSETQ. The CDR3 consists of 13 residues. CDR3 region: CASRREGTDTQYF. The CDR3 nucleotides are TGCGCCAGCAGGCGGGAGGGCACAGATACGCAGTATTTT. The variable domain in full, with the rest retrieved from reference TRBV5-1 and TRBJ2-3, is KAGVTQTPRYLIKTRGQQVTLSCSPISGHRSVSWYQQTPGQGLQFLFEYFSETQRNKGNFPGRFSGRQFSNSRSEMNVSTLELGDSALYLCASRREGTDTQYFGPGTRLTVL.

The chain carries TRBV7-9 and TRBJ1-2, with D perhaps matching TRBD1 (5 bases). With 2 bases removed from V and 6 bases from J, the gap between germline ends came to 7 bases. CDR1 is SEHNR and CDR2 is FQNEAQ in the germline V gene (reference sequence). The CDR3 contains 12 residues. The CDR3 loop is CASSLIRDGYTF. As DNA, the CDR3 is TGTGCCAGCAGCTTAATCAGGGATGGCTACACCTTC.

This clone was observed a few times. The V gene is TRBV2, the J gene TRBJ1-2; 10 bases are a match to TRBD1. The V and J ends lost 6 bases and 8 bases, in that order; junction bases with no gene match: 15. Germline V gene lookup returns CDR1 SNHLY and CDR2 FYNNEI. This CDR3 has 16 residues. The chain's CDR3 is CASSGYPTGTGDGYTF. The CDR3 DNA sequence: TGTGCCAGCAGCGGGTACCCCACCGGGACAGGGGACGGCTACACCTTC.

The rearrangement uses TRBV2 and TRBJ1-1, with D possibly matching TRBD1 (5 bases). This CDR3 is built from 16 residues. Trimming removed 3 bases from V and 1 base from J, with 15 bases in between. From germline, CDR1 is SNHLY and CDR2 FYNNEI. CDR3 DNA: TGTGCCAGCAGTGACGGGGGACGGGTAAAGAACACTGAAGCTTTCTTT. This gives the protein CASSDGGRVKNTEAFF.

The chain has TRBV10-1 and TRBJ2-7; 16 bases agree with TRBD2. The CDR3 is made up of 15 amino acids. Germline V CDR1 and CDR2: WNHNN, SYGVQD (reference sequence). V lost 6 bases to trimming and J lost 7 bases; unmatched junction nucleotides: 6. The CDR3, as DNA: TGCGCCAGCAGAGGGACTAGCGGGAGGGTCGGAGAGCAGTACTTC. It is translated as CASRGTSGRVGEQYF.

This clone was observed once. The rearrangement links TRBV30 to TRBJ2-7; 13 nucleotides line up with TRBD2. V was pared by 8 bases and J by 2 bases, with 0 bases of the junction left unmatched. This CDR3 comprises 12 residues. The germline gives CDR1 GTSNPN, CDR2 SVGIG (reference sequence). The CDR3 protein is CAGTSGTYEQYF. In DNA form, the CDR3 reads TGTGCCGGGACTAGCGGGACCTACGAGCAGTACTTC.

This chain connects TRBV19 to TRBJ2-1, with TRBD2 matching over 8 bases. The CDR3 contains 13 residues. The germline V gene has CDR1 LNHDA and CDR2 SQIVND (reference sequence). After removal of 4 bases from V and 6 bases from J, the junction contained 2 bases not matched to a gene. CDR3 sequence (DNA): TGTGCCAGTAGTAGCGGGAGGTTCAATGAGCAGTTCTTC. It is translated as CASSSGRFNEQFF.

The chain is built from TRBV19 and TRBJ1-6; 10 bases map to TRBD1. V shed 1 base and J 10 bases; nucleotides not matched to a gene: 7. The germline gives CDR1 LNHDA, CDR2 SQIVND (reference sequence). The CDR3 sequence is 16 residues long. The CDR3 DNA reads TGTGCCAGTAGTATAGGAGCGGACAGGGGGGAATCACCCCTCCACTTT. Translating it yields CASSIGADRGESPLHF.

This clone has just one count. The chain has TRBV28 and TRBJ2-7; D is undetermined. The ends were cut back, 3 bases at V and 4 bases at J, with 7 bases in the middle. The CDR3 contains 12 residues. In germline, CDR1 is MDHEN, CDR2 SYDVKM. The CDR3 DNA follows: TGTGCCAGCAGTTTTGCCAGATACGAGCAGTACTTC. Translated: CASSFARYEQYF.